One and the same sample provided the 9 T cell receptor beta chains below, sequenced in a study of T cells after yellow fever vaccination. TCRdb re-derived calls from the 5' RACE reads in MiXCR, one entry per CDR3 protein. This sample yields 500,000 to 650,000 distinct CDR3 sequences, of which roughly an eighth are seen a single time; about 15% belongs to the top ten. Sequencing used PBMCs, obtained on the day of the yellow fever booster vaccination. Receptors originate from a man aged 25 to 40 who received the YFV17D yellow fever vaccine.

This clonotype showed up just a few times. The chain combines TRBV5-1 with TRBJ1-1; TRBD1 agrees at 10 bases. The CDR3 has 13 residues. V lost 4 bases to trimming and J lost 6 bases; unmatched junction nucleotides: 3. CDR1 SGHRS and CDR2 YFSETQ come from the germline V gene. CDR3: CASSQGTGAEAFF. CDR3 DNA: TGCGCCAGCAGCCAAGGGACAGGGGCTGAAGCTTTCTTT.

CDR3 sequence reads: CSARPGGASEQYF. The CDR3 nucleotides read TGCAGTGCTAGGCCGGGGGGGGCGTCCGAGCAGTACTTC. The rearrangement links TRBV20-1 to TRBJ2-7; TRBD2 aligns across 8 bases. V lost 3 bases and J lost 6; bases outside the gene matches: 7. From germline, CDR1 is DFQATT and CDR2 SNEGSKA (reference sequence). The CDR3 has 13 residues.

This chain connects TRBV6-2 or TRBV6-3 to TRBJ2-5; 7 nucleotides agree with TRBD1. The germline V gene encodes CDR1 MNHEY and CDR2 SVGEGT. The CDR3 totals 15 residues. V dropped 6 bases and J dropped 2; count of bases not matched to a gene: 9. The CDR3 is CASSRLRDRQETQYF. The DNA for the CDR3 is TGTGCCAGCAGCCGATTACGGGACAGACAAGAGACCCAGTACTTC.

This clonotype was detected a few times. The chain combines TRBV5-4 with TRBJ2-7, with 8 bases lining up with TRBD2. With 3 bases clipped from V and 6 bases from J, the junction kept 8 bases outside the gene matches. The germline gives CDR1 SGHNT, CDR2 YYREEE (reference sequence). This CDR3 comprises 14 residues. The CDR3 sequence: CASSYTSGSLEQYF. Here the CDR3 DNA reads TGTGCCAGCAGCTACACAAGCGGGAGCCTCGAGCAGTACTTC.

This clonotype turned up a few times. The chain combines TRBV6-2 or TRBV6-3 with TRBJ1-5; perhaps TRBD1 as D (5 bases). Trimming pared 3 bases from V and 2 bases from J, leaving 14 bases between. The CDR3 covers 16 residues. Germline CDR1 MNHEY, CDR2 SVGEGT. The CDR3 protein is CASSYTGITGNQPQHF. The DNA for the CDR3 is TGTGCCAGCAGTTATACAGGTATCACGGGCAATCAGCCCCAGCATTTT.

This clonotype appeared many times. The rearrangement joins TRBV7-6 to TRBJ2-5; D gene unclear. V was trimmed by 1 base and J by 0 bases, leaving 12 bases between them. CDR1 and CDR2 (germline): SGHVS, FNYEAQ. The CDR3 loop spans 16 amino acids. This CDR3 reads CASSLGAGRDQETQYF. The CDR3 coding sequence is TGTGCCAGCAGCTTAGGGGCAGGCCGGGACCAAGAGACCCAGTACTTC.

This clonotype was picked up a small number of times. The gene calls are TRBV27 and TRBJ2-3; 7 nucleotides line up with TRBD2. Germline loops: CDR1 MNHEY, CDR2 SMNVEV (reference sequence). This CDR3 is built from 15 residues. The trim removed 6 bases at V and 0 bases at J, leaving 6 bases unmatched. The CDR3 DNA reads TGTGCCAGCAGCCCAGCGGGATGGAGCACAGATACGCAGTATTTT. It specifies CASSPAGWSTDTQYF.

The rearrangement joins TRBV5-1 to TRBJ2-1, with 8 bases identical to TRBD2. V shed 4 bases and J 3 bases; nucleotides not matched to a gene: 3. Looked up from germline, CDR1 is SGHRS and CDR2 is YFSETQ. CDR3 length: 14 amino acids. The CDR3 is CASSSGSGYNEQFF. DNA for the CDR3: TGCGCCAGCAGCAGCGGGAGCGGCTACAATGAGCAGTTCTTC. Combining the CDR3 with reference TRBV5-1 and TRBJ2-1 gives the whole variable domain KAGVTQTPRYLIKTRGQQVTLSCSPISGHRSVSWYQQTPGQGLQFLFEYFSETQRNKGNFPGRFSGRQFSNSRSEMNVSTLELGDSALYLCASSSGSGYNEQFFGPGTRLTVL.

The chain employs TRBV12-5 and TRBJ1-1, with 7 bases matching TRBD1. J gave up 4 bases and V 5 bases, and 4 bases lay outside the gene matches. The germline gives CDR1 LGHNT, CDR2 FRNRAP. The CDR3 totals 13 residues. CDR3 in DNA: TGTGCTAGTGGTCTGGCAGGGGGCACTGAAGCTTTCTTT. This translates into CASGLAGGTEAFF. Based on the CDR3 plus reference TRBV12-5 and TRBJ1-1, the full variable domain is DARVTQTPRHKVTEMGQEVTMRCQPILGHNTVFWYRQTMMQGLELLAYFRNRAPLDDSGMPKDRFSAEMPDATLATLKIQPSEPRDSAVYFCASGLAGGTEAFFGQGTRLTVV.